This passage covers 2 T cell receptor beta chains from one sample sequenced in a study of blood T cell repertoires in COVID-19. This table comes from immunoSEQ multiplex PCR, and its TCRdb copy is limited to in-frame clones, with some not included. The repertoire holds approximately 89,000 clones, with about 85% as singletons. The sequenced sample consisted of peripheral blood. These receptors all stem from an older woman with acute or convalescent COVID-19.

The chain is built from TRBV4-1 and TRBJ2-2, with TRBD2 identical over 9 bases. The CDR3 totals 16 residues. V dropped 4 bases and J dropped 5; count of bases not matched to a gene: 8. Germline loops: CDR1 MGHRA, CDR2 YSYEKL. CDR3 in amino acids: CASSPSIAGETGELFF. The CDR3 DNA sequence: TGCGCCAGCAGCCCCTCGATAGCGGGAGAGACCGGGGAGCTGTTTTTT.

V and J are TRBV5-4 and TRBJ2-3, with D maybe TRBD2 (5 bases). The CDR3 runs 18 residues. Looked up from germline, CDR1 is SGHNT and CDR2 is YYREEE (reference sequence). V lost 0 bases to trimming and J lost 4 bases, with 21 bases between them. The CDR3 protein is CASSLAKGLLGVADTQYF. The DNA for the CDR3 is TGTGCCAGCAGCTTGGCCAAAGGCCTCTTGGGAGTGGCAGATACGCAGTATTTT.